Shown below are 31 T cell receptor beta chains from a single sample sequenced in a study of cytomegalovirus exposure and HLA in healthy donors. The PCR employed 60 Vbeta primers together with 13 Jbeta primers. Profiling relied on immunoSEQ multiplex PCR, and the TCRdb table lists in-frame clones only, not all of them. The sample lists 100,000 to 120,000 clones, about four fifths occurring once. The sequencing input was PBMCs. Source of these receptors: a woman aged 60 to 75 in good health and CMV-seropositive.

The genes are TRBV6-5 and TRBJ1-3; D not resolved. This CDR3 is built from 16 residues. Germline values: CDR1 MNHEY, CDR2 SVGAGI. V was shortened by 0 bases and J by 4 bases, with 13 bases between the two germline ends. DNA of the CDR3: TGTGCCAGCAGTTACTCGTACAGCCCTTCAGGAAACACCATATATTTT. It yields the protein CASSYSYSPSGNTIYF.

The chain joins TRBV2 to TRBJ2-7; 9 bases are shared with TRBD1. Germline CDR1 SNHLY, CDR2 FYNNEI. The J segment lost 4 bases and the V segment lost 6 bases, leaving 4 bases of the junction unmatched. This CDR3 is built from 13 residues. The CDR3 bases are TGTGCCAGCAGGGGGACAGGGCGGTACGAGCAGTACTTC. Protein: CASRGTGRYEQYF. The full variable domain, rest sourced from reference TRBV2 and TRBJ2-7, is EPEVTQTPSHQVTQMGQEVILRCVPISNHLYFYWYRQILGQKVEFLVSFYNNEISEKSEIFDDQFSVERPDGSNFTLKIRSTKLEDSAMYFCASRGTGRYEQYFGPGTRLTVT.

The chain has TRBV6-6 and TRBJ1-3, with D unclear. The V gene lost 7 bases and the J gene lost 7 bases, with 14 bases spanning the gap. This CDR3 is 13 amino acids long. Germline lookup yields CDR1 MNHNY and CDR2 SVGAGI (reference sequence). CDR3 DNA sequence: TGTGCCAGCACCCCGGGAGCCAGCAACACCATATATTTT. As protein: CASTPGASNTIYF.

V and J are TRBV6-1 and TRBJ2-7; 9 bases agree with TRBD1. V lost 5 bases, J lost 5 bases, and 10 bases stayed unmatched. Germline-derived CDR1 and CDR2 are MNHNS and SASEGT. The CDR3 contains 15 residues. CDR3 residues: CASSFSGTGLHEQYF. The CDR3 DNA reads TGTGCCAGCAGTTTTTCCGGGACAGGGCTCCACGAGCAGTACTTC.

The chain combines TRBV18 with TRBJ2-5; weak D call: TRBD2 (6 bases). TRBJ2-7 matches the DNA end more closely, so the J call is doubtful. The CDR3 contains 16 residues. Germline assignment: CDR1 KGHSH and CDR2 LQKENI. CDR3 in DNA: TGTGCCAGCTCACCTCGGGACTTCCAATTTACCTACGAGCAGTACTTC. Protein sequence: CASSPRDFQFTYEQYF.

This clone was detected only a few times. The CDR3 reads CASSRQGQPQHF. The CDR3 DNA is TGTGCCAGCAGCCGACAGGGTCAGCCCCAGCATTTT. This chain links TRBV6-1 with TRBJ1-5; TRBD1 aligns across 7 bases. This CDR3 has 12 residues. V was clipped by 6 bases and J by 6 bases; unmatched bases: 2. Looked up from germline, CDR1 is MNHNS and CDR2 is SASEGT.

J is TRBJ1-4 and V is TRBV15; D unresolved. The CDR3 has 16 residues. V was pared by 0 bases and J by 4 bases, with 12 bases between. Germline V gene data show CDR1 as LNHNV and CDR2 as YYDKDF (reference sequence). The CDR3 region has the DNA TGTGCCACCAGCAGAGATCCGAGGGCTCTTAATGAAAAACTGTTTTTT. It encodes CATSRDPRALNEKLFF.

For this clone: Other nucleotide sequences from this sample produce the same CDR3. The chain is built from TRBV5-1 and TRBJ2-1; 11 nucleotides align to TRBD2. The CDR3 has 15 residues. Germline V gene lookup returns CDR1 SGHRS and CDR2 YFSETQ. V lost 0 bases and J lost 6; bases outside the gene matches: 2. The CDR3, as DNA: TGCGCCAGCAGCTTGGGACTAGCGGGGAGCAATGAGCAGTTCTTC. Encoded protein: CASSLGLAGSNEQFF.

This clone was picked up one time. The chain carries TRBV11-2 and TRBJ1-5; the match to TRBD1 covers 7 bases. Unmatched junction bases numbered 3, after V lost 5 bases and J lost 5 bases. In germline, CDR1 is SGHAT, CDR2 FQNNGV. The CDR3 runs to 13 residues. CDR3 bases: TGTGCCAGCAGCATCACAGGGGATCAGCCCCAGCATTTT. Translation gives CASSITGDQPQHF.

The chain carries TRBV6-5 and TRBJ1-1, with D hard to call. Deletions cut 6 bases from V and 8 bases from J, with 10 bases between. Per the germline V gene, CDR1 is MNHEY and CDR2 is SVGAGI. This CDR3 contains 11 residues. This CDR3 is CASRARGEAFF. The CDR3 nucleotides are TGTGCCAGCAGGGCCCGGGGAGAAGCTTTCTTT.

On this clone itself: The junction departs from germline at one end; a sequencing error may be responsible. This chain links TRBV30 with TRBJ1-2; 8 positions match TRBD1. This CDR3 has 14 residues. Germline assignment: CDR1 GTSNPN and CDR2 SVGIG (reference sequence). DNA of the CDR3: TGTGCACAGAGCCCGGGACAGGCTCCCCATGGCTACGCCTTC. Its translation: CAQSPGQAPHGYAF.

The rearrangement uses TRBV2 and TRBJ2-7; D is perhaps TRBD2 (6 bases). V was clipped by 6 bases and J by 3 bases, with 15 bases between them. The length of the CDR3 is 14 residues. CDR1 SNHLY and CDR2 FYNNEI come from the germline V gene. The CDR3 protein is CASRPTGLNYEQYF. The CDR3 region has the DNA TGTGCCAGCAGACCAACCGGACTAAACTACGAGCAGTACTTC. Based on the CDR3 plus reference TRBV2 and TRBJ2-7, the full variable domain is EPEVTQTPSHQVTQMGQEVILRCVPISNHLYFYWYRQILGQKVEFLVSFYNNEISEKSEIFDDQFSVERPDGSNFTLKIRSTKLEDSAMYFCASRPTGLNYEQYFGPGTRLTVT.

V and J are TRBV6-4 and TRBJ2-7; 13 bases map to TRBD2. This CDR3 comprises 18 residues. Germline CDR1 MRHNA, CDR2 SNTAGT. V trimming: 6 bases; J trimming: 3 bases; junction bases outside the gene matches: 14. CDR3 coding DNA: TGTGCCAGCAGCCGTCGGACTAGCGGGAGACCCAGCTACTACGAGCAGTACTTC. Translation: CASSRRTSGRPSYYEQYF.

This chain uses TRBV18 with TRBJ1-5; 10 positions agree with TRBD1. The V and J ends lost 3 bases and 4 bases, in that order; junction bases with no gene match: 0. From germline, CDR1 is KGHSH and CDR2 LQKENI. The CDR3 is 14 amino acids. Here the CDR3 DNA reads TGTGCCAGCTCACCGGACAGGGGGAATCAGCCCCAGCATTTT. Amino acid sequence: CASSPDRGNQPQHF.

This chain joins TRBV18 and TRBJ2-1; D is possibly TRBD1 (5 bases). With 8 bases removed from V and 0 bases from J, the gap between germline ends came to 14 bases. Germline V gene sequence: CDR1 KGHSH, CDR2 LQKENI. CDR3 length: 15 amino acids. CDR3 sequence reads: CASHQGESSYNEQFF. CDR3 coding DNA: TGTGCCAGCCACCAAGGGGAAAGCTCCTACAATGAGCAGTTCTTC.

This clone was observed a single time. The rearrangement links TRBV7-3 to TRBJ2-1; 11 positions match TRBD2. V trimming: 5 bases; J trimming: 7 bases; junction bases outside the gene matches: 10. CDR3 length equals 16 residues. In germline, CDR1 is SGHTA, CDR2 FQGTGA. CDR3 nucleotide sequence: TGTGCCAGCAGCCCATCACTAGCGGGAGCGATAAATGAGCAGTTCTTC. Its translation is CASSPSLAGAINEQFF.

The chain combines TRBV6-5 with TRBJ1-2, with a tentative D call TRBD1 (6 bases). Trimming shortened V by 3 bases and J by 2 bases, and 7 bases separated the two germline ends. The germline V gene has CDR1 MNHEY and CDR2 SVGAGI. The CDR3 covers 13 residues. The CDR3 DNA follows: TGTGCCAGCAGTTATCAGGGGAACTATGGCTACACCTTC. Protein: CASSYQGNYGYTF.

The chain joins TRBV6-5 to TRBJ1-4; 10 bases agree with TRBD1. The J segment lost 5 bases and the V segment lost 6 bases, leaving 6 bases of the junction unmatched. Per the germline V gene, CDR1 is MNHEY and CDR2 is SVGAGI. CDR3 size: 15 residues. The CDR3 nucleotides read TGTGCCAGCAGACGAGACAGGGGGCGGAATGAAAAACTGTTTTTT. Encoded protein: CASRRDRGRNEKLFF.

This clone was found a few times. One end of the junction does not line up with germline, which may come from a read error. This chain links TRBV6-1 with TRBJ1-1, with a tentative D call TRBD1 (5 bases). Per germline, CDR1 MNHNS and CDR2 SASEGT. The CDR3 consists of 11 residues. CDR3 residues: CASSEVGGTAW. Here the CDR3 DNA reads TGTGCCAGCAGTGAAGTGGGCGGGACGGCTTGG.

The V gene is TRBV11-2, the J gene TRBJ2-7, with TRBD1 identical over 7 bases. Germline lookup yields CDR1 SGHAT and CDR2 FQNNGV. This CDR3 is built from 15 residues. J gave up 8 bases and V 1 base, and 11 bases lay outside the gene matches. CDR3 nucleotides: TGTGCCAGCAGCTTAGGGACAGGAAAGGAAGGGCAGCAGTACTTC. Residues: CASSLGTGKEGQQYF.

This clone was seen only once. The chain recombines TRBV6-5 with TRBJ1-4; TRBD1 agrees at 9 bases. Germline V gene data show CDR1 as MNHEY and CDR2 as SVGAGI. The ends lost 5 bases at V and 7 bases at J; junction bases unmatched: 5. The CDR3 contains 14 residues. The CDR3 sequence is CASSLQGASEKLFF. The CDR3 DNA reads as TGTGCCAGCAGTCTACAGGGGGCCAGTGAAAAACTGTTTTTT.

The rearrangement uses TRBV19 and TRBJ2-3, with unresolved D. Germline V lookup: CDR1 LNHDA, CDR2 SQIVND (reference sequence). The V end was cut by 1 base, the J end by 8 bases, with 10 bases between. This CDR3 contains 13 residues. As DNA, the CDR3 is TGTGCCAGTAGTATAGGAACCTATGGTACGCAGTATTTT. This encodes CASSIGTYGTQYF.

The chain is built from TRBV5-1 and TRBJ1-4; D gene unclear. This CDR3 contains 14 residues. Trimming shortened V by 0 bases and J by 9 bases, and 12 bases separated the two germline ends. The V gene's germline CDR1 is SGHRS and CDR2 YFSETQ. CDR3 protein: CASSLDPETKKLFF. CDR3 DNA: TGCGCCAGCAGCTTGGATCCAGAAACCAAAAAACTGTTTTTT.

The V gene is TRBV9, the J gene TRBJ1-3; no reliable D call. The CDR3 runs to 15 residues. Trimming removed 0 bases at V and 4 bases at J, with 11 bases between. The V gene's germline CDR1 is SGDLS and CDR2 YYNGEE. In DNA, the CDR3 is TGTGCCAGCAGCGTAGCTCTGGGGAGAGGAAACACCATATATTTT. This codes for CASSVALGRGNTIYF.

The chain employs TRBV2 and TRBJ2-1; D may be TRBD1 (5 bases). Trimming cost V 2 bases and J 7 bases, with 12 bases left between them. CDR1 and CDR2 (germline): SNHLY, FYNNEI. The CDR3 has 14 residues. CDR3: CASSERTYQNEQFF. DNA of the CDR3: TGTGCCAGCAGTGAAAGGACATACCAGAATGAGCAGTTCTTC.

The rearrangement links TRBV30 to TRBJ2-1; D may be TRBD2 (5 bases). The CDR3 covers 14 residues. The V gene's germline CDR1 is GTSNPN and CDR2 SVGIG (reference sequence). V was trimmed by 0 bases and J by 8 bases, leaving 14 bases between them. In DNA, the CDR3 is TGTGCCTGGAGTGTACTAAGAGGGAGAGATGAGCAGTTCTTC. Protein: CAWSVLRGRDEQFF. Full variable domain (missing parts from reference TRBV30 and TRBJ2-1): SQTIHQWPATLVQPVGSPLSLECTVEGTSNPNLYWYRQAAGRGLQLLFYSVGIGQISSEVPQNLSASRPQDRQFILSSKKLLLSDSGFYLCAWSVLRGRDEQFFGPGTRLTVL.

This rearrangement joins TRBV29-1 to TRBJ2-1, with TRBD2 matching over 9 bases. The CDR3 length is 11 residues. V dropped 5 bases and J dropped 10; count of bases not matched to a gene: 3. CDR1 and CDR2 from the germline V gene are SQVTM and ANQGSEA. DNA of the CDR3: TGCAGCGTTCAGGCGGGAGGGGAGCAGTTCTTC. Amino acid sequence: CSVQAGGEQFF.

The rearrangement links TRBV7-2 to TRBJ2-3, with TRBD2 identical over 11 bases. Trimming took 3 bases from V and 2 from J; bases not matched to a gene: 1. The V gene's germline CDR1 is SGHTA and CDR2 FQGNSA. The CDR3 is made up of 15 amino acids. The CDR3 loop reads CASSLTSGTTDTQYF. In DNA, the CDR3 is TGTGCCAGCAGCTTGACTAGCGGGACCACAGATACGCAGTATTTT.

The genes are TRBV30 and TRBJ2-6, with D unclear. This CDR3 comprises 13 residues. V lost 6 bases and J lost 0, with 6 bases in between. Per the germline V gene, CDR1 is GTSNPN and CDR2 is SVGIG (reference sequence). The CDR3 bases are TGTGCCTGTTCCCACTCTGGGGCCAACGTCCTGACTTTC. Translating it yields CACSHSGANVLTF.

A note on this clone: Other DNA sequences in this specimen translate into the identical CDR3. Here the CDR3 DNA reads TGCGCCAGCAGTGAGTCCGGGGGCCAAGAGACCCAGTACTTC. It encodes CASSESGGQETQYF. The gene calls are TRBV10-1 and TRBJ2-5, with a tentative D call TRBD2 (6 bases). This CDR3 has 14 amino acids. V was cut by 0 bases and J by 1 base, with 6 bases left in between. Germline values: CDR1 WNHNN, CDR2 SYGVQD (reference sequence).

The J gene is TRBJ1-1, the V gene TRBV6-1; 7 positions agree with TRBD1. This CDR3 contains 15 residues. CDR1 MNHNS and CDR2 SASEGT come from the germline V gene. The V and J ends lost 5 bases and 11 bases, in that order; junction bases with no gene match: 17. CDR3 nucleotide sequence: TGTGCCAGCAGTTCCCCCTGGCCAAGGGGGCTTGGTGCTTTCTTT. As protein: CASSSPWPRGLGAFF.